This T cell receptor beta chain is from a study of shared clonotypes between healthy human individuals. Study context: Three men and two women, aged 18 to 49, were donors. The study's findings and limits: Lower generation probabilities were found for non-shared clonotypes than for those shared by all four donors.

The CDR3 is made up of 17 amino acids. V was shortened by 5 bases and J by 5 bases, with 24 bases between the two germline ends. Germline-derived CDR1 and CDR2 are SGHTA and FQGNSA. In its sample, this clone was seen a few times. Its target is not known. Only Caucasian adults living in Nashville, Tennessee made up the donor group. The table came from immunoSEQ multiplex PCR; TCRdb's copy has only in-frame clones and leaves some out. The data show about 960,000 clones, about 80% seen once. This rearrangement joins TRBV7-2 to TRBJ2-5; TRBD2 might be the D (6 bases). What was sequenced was memory CD4+ T cells sorted from blood. As for subset: CD45RA-negative fraction. The sequence came from a young man in good health. As DNA, the CDR3 is TGTGCCAGCAGCCCCGGATACACCCACGGCGGGATGGAGACCCAGTACTTC. Protein product: CASSPGYTHGGMETQYF.